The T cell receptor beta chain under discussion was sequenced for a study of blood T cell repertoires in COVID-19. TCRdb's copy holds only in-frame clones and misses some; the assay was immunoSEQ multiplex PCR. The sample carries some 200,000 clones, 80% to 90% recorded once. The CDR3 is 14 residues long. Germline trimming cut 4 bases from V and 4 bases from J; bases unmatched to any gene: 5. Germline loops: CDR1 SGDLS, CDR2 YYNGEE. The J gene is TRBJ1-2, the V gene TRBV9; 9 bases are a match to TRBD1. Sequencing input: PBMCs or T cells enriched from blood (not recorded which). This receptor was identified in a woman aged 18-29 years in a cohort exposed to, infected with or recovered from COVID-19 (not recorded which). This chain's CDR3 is CASSLQGASYGYTF. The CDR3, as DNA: TGTGCCAGCAGCCTACAGGGGGCCAGCTATGGCTACACCTTC.